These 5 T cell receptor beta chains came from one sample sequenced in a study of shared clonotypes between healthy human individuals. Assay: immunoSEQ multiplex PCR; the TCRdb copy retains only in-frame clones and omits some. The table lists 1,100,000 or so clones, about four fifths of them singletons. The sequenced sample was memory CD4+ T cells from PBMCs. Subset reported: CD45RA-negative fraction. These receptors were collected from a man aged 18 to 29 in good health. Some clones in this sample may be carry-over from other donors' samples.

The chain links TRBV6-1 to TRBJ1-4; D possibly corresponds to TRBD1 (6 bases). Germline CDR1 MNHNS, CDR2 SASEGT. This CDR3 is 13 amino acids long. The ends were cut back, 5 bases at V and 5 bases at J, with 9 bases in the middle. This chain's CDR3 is CASSTGSNEKLFF. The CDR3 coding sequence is TGTGCCAGCAGTACAGGGTCCAATGAAAAACTGTTTTTT.

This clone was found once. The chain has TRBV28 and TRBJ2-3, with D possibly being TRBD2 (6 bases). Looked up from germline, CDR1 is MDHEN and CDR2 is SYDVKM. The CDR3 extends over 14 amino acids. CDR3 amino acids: CAKTGEDLTDTQYF. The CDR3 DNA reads TGTGCAAAAACGGGGGAGGACCTCACAGATACGCAGTATTTT.

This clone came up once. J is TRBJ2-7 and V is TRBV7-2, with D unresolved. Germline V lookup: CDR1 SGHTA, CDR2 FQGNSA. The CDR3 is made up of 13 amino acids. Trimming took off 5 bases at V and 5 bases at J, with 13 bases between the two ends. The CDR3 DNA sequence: TGTGCCAGCAGCCTCCGACGCTGGGACGAGCAGTACTTC. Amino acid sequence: CASSLRRWDEQYF.

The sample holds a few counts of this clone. The DNA for the CDR3 is TGTGCCATTTCCGGGACTATTTCAGATACGCAGTATTTT. Translated: CAISGTISDTQYF. The chain joins TRBV28 to TRBJ2-3; TRBD2 matches 7 bases. This CDR3 is 13 amino acids long. V dropped 10 bases and J dropped 4; count of bases not matched to a gene: 8. Germline V gene sequence: CDR1 MDHEN, CDR2 SYDVKM. The whole variable domain, remainder taken from reference TRBV28 and TRBJ2-3, is DVKVTQSSRYLVKRTGEKVFLECVQDMDHENMFWYRQDPGLGLRLIYFSYDVKMKEKGDIPEGYSVSREKKERFSLILESASTNQTSMYLCAISGTISDTQYFGPGTRLTVL.

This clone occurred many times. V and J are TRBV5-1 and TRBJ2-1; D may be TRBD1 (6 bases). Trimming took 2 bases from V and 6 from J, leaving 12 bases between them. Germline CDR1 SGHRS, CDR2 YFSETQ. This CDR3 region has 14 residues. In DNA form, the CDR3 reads TGCGCCAGCAGCTTTACACAGGGCGGCAATGAGCAGTTCTTC. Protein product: CASSFTQGGNEQFF. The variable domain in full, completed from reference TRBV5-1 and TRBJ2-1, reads KAGVTQTPRYLIKTRGQQVTLSCSPISGHRSVSWYQQTPGQGLQFLFEYFSETQRNKGNFPGRFSGRQFSNSRSEMNVSTLELGDSALYLCASSFTQGGNEQFFGPGTRLTVL.